This TCR delta chain is from a study of Vδ1+ human thymocytes. Study-wide results and caveats: In the thymus, TRG and TRD repertoires looked highly polyclonal with Gaussian CDR3 lengths. Bulk repertoire data may be misinterpreted because of unexpected Vdelta2 sequences. Around 20% of thymic delta-chain sequences were Vdelta2, with few Vdelta3, unlike blood Vdelta1+ controls.

The template was reverse-transcribed extracted RNA. The CDR3 regions were amplified by multiplex PCR from V-gene primers to a constant-region primer. TCRdb ran CATT on the multiplex PCR reads. The table records roughly 50,000 delta-chain clones, around a sixth of them present only once. Turning to this clone: The antigen remains unidentified.

V trimming: 1 base; J trimming: 3 bases; junction bases outside the gene matches: 30. The CDR3 has 25 residues. Germline CDR1 and CDR2: TSWWSYY and QGS. The sequence was obtained from a boy in the first two years of life who had congenital heart surgery. The sequenced material came from Vdelta1+ gamma-delta thymocytes from the thymus. Subset noted: FACS-sorted CD3+ TCRalphabeta- TCRVdelta1+ TCRVdelta2- thymocytes. The chain recombines TRDV1 with TRDJ1; 12 bases map to TRDD3. The CDR3 DNA sequence: TGTGCTCTTGGGGAACGGGTCGGTCTCAAGTTGGATCACTGGGGGATACATGGTTCTCCCGATAAACTCATCTTT. Encoded protein: CALGERVGLKLDHWGIHGSPDKLIF.